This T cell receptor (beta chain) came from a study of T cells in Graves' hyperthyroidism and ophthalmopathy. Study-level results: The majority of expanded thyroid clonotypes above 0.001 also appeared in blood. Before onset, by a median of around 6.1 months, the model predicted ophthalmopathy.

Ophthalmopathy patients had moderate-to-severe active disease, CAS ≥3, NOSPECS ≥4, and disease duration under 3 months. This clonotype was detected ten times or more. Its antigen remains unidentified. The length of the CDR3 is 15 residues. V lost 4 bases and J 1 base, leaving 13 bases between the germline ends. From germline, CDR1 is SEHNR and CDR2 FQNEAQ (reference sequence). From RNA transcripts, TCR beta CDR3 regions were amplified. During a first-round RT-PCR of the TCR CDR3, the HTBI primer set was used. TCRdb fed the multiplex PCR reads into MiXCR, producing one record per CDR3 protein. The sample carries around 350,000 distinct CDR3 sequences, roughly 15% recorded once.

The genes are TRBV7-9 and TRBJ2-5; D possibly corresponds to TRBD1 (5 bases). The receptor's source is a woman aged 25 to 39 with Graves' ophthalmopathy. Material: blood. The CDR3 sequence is CASSSYGGAQETQYF. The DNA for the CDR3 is TGTGCCAGCAGCTCTTACGGTGGGGCCCAAGAGACCCAGTACTTC.